Presented here are 9 T cell receptor beta chains from one specimen sequenced in a study of T-cell memory formation after mild COVID-19. MiXCR was run by TCRdb on the 5' RACE reads, yielding one entry per CDR3 protein. The sample includes around 450,000 distinct CDR3 sequences, less than 25% of them seen just once. The sample taken for sequencing was PBMCs or a T cell subset sorted from them (not recorded which). All receptors derive from an adult woman who had mild COVID-19 (a few samples of this study predate the infection). Cell type and time point are not known.

In this sample, this clonotype turned up a few times. The chain uses TRBV11-2 and TRBJ2-3; 9 bases match TRBD1. With V trimmed by 1 base and J by 2 bases, 1 base remained unmatched. Germline-derived CDR1 and CDR2 are SGHAT and FQNNGV. This CDR3 is 15 amino acids long. CDR3 amino acids: CASSLGTGVTDTQYF. CDR3 sequence (DNA): TGTGCCAGCAGCTTAGGGACAGGGGTCACAGATACGCAGTATTTT.

This sequence joins TRBV5-5 and TRBJ2-7; tentative D call: TRBD2 (6 bases). This CDR3 comprises 13 residues. Germline V CDR1 and CDR2: SGHKS, YYEKEE (reference sequence). V was shortened by 2 bases and J by 7 bases, with 13 bases between the two germline ends. The CDR3 protein is CASSFWDSQEQYF. The CDR3 DNA reads TGTGCCAGCAGCTTTTGGGACTCCCAGGAGCAGTACTTC.

This clonotype showed up just once. The rearrangement links TRBV6-6 to TRBJ2-1, with 15 nucleotides matching TRBD2. Germline V gene lookup returns CDR1 MNHNY and CDR2 SVGAGI (reference sequence). V shed 5 bases, J shed 10 bases, and the junction held 9 bases outside the gene matches. The CDR3 runs 16 residues. CDR3 loop: CASSGWGLAGGREQFF. As DNA, the CDR3 is TGTGCCAGCAGTGGGTGGGGACTAGCGGGAGGAAGGGAGCAGTTCTTC.

The V and J genes are TRBV9 and TRBJ2-1, with 8 bases fitting TRBD2. V lost 7 bases and J lost 6; bases outside the gene matches: 12. Germline CDR1 SGDLS, CDR2 YYNGEE. CDR3 size: 15 residues. CDR3 coding DNA: TGTGCCAGCGGGGGAGGGCTAGCGGGCCGCAATGAGCAGTTCTTC. Protein product: CASGGGLAGRNEQFF.

This chain connects TRBV3-1 to TRBJ1-1, with D unresolved. Germline V gene sequence: CDR1 LGHDT, CDR2 YNNKEL (reference sequence). CDR3 length: 13 amino acids. V was clipped by 2 bases and J by 4 bases, with 8 bases between them. CDR3 in amino acids: CASSQRWSTEAFF. DNA for the CDR3: TGTGCCAGCAGCCAACGGTGGAGCACTGAAGCTTTCTTT.

The rearrangement links TRBV4-3 to TRBJ2-7; no clear D gene. The V gene's germline CDR1 is LGHNA and CDR2 YSLEER. Between the trimmed V and J ends, which lost 0 bases and 5 bases, there was a span of 14 bases. The CDR3 has 15 amino acids. CDR3 protein: CASSQDLLSLNEQYF. CDR3 in DNA: TGCGCCAGCAGCCAAGATCTTCTCTCCCTAAACGAGCAGTACTTC.

The J gene is TRBJ1-1, the V gene TRBV6-4; D remains ambiguous. The V end lost 7 bases, the J end lost 2 bases, and 11 bases lay between the germline ends. The CDR3 loop spans 13 amino acids. Germline V gene data show CDR1 as MRHNA and CDR2 as SNTAGT. CDR3 nucleotide sequence: TGTGCCAGCACCACCGAGAGTAACACTGAAGCTTTCTTT. Protein: CASTTESNTEAFF.

The chain couples TRBV5-1 to TRBJ2-7; D may be TRBD1 (6 bases). Per the germline V gene, CDR1 is SGHRS and CDR2 is YFSETQ. V lost 4 bases and J lost 1, with 15 bases in between. The CDR3 runs 15 residues. The CDR3 protein is CASSPEVDSSYEQYF. The CDR3 DNA sequence: TGCGCCAGCAGCCCGGAGGTGGACAGTTCCTACGAGCAGTACTTC.

This clonotype appeared many times. CDR3 bases: TGCAGCGTTGGCAGTCGGGATGAGCAGTTCTTC. Protein: CSVGSRDEQFF. The J gene is TRBJ2-1, the V gene TRBV29-1; D remains ambiguous. Germline V gene data show CDR1 as SQVTM and CDR2 as ANQGSEA. V lost 4 bases, J lost 8 bases, and 9 bases lay in between. The CDR3 is made up of 11 amino acids.